This passage covers 25 T cell receptor beta chains from one sample sequenced in a study of blood T cell repertoires in COVID-19. The repertoire was sequenced with immunoSEQ multiplex PCR; TCRdb's copy has only in-frame clones and lacks some. The repertoire has about 200,000 clones, more than 75% of them found once; the top ten carry 3.5% to 4.5%. The sequenced material came from peripheral blood. These receptors were obtained from a human donor in a cohort sampled during active COVID-19.

The chain uses TRBV12-5 and TRBJ1-5; TRBD1 matches at 8 bases. CDR1 LGHNT and CDR2 FRNRAP come from the germline V gene. This CDR3 has 15 residues. V lost 6 bases, J lost 6 bases, and 10 bases stayed unmatched. Written as DNA, the CDR3 is TGTGCTAGTGGATCTGACAGGGGTGTGATTCAGCCCCAGCATTTT. Translation: CASGSDRGVIQPQHF.

The V call is TRBV5-1, the J call TRBJ2-1, with 10 bases fitting TRBD2. After removal of 0 bases from V and 4 bases from J, the junction contained 4 bases not matched to a gene. CDR3 length: 16 amino acids. Germline loops: CDR1 SGHRS, CDR2 YFSETQ. CDR3 in amino acids: CASSLVAGGGYNEQFF. Written as DNA, the CDR3 is TGCGCCAGCAGCTTGGTAGCGGGAGGCGGGTACAATGAGCAGTTCTTC.

This chain connects TRBV27 to TRBJ2-7; 7 positions match TRBD2. The CDR3 sequence is 16 residues long. Germline V gene lookup returns CDR1 MNHEY and CDR2 SMNVEV (reference sequence). V dropped 3 bases and J dropped 7; count of bases not matched to a gene: 15. CDR3 amino acids: CASSFADGDYPLEQYF. The CDR3 bases are TGTGCCAGCAGTTTCGCCGACGGGGACTACCCCCTGGAGCAGTACTTC.

The chain carries TRBV7-8 and TRBJ1-5; 8 bases map to TRBD1. This CDR3 contains 16 residues. Germline CDR1 SGHVS, CDR2 FQNEAQ. After removal of 1 base from V and 1 base from J, the junction contained 3 bases not matched to a gene. The CDR3 sequence: CASSLGTGRSNQPQHF. CDR3 nucleotide sequence: TGTGCCAGCAGCTTAGGGACAGGGAGGAGCAATCAGCCCCAGCATTTT.

V and J are TRBV6-5 and TRBJ2-7; no clear D gene. With 6 bases removed from V and 4 bases from J, the gap between germline ends came to 19 bases. CDR1 is MNHEY, CDR2 SVGAGI, per germline. There are 15 residues in the CDR3. The CDR3 reads CASRRSVAPSYEQYF. The CDR3 DNA is TGTGCCAGCAGGAGGAGCGTTGCCCCCTCATACGAGCAGTACTTC.

The J gene is TRBJ2-7, the V gene TRBV2; tentatively, D is TRBD1 (5 bases). CDR1 is SNHLY and CDR2 is FYNNEI in the germline V gene. This CDR3 contains 12 residues. V was cut by 5 bases and J by 9 bases, with 14 bases left in between. The CDR3 is CASSRLTVPQYF. The DNA of the CDR3 is TGTGCCAGCAGTAGACTGACAGTCCCGCAGTACTTC.

The chain links TRBV29-1 to TRBJ1-1; no firm D call. Germline V gene data show CDR1 as SQVTM and CDR2 as ANQGSEA. V lost 7 bases and J lost 4, with 10 bases in between. The CDR3 covers 11 residues. The CDR3 region has the DNA TGCAGCGCCCCCGGGGTCACTGAAGCTTTCTTT. It translates to CSAPGVTEAFF.

This clone was seen once. V gene TRBV6-6 combines with J gene TRBJ2-4; 7 nucleotides match TRBD1. Per the germline V gene, CDR1 is MNHNY and CDR2 is SVGAGI (reference sequence). The CDR3 is 18 residues long. V was pared by 5 bases and J by 0 bases, with 13 bases of the junction left unmatched. The CDR3 nucleotides are TGTGCCAGCAGTCACGCGTTAACAGGGGCGTTAGCCAAAAACATTCAGTACTTC. Its protein is CASSHALTGALAKNIQYF.

This sequence joins TRBV3-1 (or the pseudogene TRBV3-2) and TRBJ1-6, with D unresolved. Trimming took 4 bases from V and 10 from J, leaving 23 bases between them. The germline gives CDR1 LGHDT, CDR2 YNNKEL (reference sequence). This CDR3 is built from 17 residues. The chain's CDR3 is CASSPGPRGRINSPLHF. CDR3 in DNA: TGTGCCAGCAGCCCAGGCCCACGGGGTAGGATTAACTCACCCCTCCACTTT.

The rearrangement uses TRBV11-2 and TRBJ1-2; 7 nucleotides match TRBD1. Germline V gives CDR1 SGHAT, CDR2 FQNNGV. This CDR3 comprises 13 residues. J gave up 4 bases and V 5 bases, and 4 bases lay outside the gene matches. CDR3 nucleotides: TGTGCCAGCAGCCTCGGGACAGTCTATGGCTACACCTTC. Its translation is CASSLGTVYGYTF.

The gene calls are TRBV5-4 and TRBJ1-2; D remains ambiguous. This CDR3 has 14 amino acids. With 1 base removed from V and 6 bases from J, the gap between germline ends came to 13 bases. Germline V CDR1 and CDR2: SGHNT, YYREEE (reference sequence). This chain's CDR3 is CASSLFQTRNGYTF. The CDR3 region has the DNA TGTGCCAGCAGCTTGTTTCAGACAAGGAATGGCTACACCTTC.

The chain recombines TRBV19 with TRBJ2-2; perhaps TRBD2 as D (6 bases). The CDR3 sequence is 15 residues long. Trimming removed 2 bases at V and 4 bases at J, with 11 bases between. The germline V gene encodes CDR1 LNHDA and CDR2 SQIVND (reference sequence). The CDR3 here is CASSIWRDGTGELFF. The CDR3 DNA follows: TGTGCCAGTAGTATATGGAGGGATGGCACCGGGGAGCTGTTTTTT.

This clone was seen once. The chain carries TRBV6-5 and TRBJ2-3, with no clear D. The V and J ends lost 10 bases and 2 bases respectively, with 16 bases between them. This CDR3 spans 14 amino acids. Germline V CDR1 and CDR2: MNHEY, SVGAGI. The CDR3 loop is CATSSTSDTDTQYF. In nucleotides, the CDR3 is TGTGCCACCTCTTCCACGAGCGACACAGATACGCAGTATTTT.

This clone has just one count. This chain uses TRBV6-6 with TRBJ2-1; 7 nucleotides align to TRBD1. Germline-derived CDR1 and CDR2 are MNHNY and SVGAGI (reference sequence). This CDR3 comprises 13 residues. The junction had 4 bases not matched to a gene; V was cut back by 7 bases and J by 4 bases. The CDR3 DNA follows: TGTGCCAGCACCTTGGACAGGTACAATGAGCAGTTCTTC. As protein: CASTLDRYNEQFF.

The gene calls are TRBV4-2 and TRBJ1-2; the D gene is possibly TRBD1 (5 bases). The CDR3 is 15 amino acids. Trimming cost V 1 base and J 4 bases, with 13 bases left between them. The V gene's germline CDR1 is LGHNA and CDR2 YNFKEQ. Written as DNA, the CDR3 is TGTGCCAGCAGCCAAGCAGCTAACCAGGGCTATGGCTACACCTTC. Protein: CASSQAANQGYGYTF.

This chain connects TRBV27 to TRBJ2-7; tentative D call: TRBD1 (6 bases). Germline lookup yields CDR1 MNHEY and CDR2 SMNVEV (reference sequence). This CDR3 is 16 amino acids long. Trimming pared 6 bases from V and 4 bases from J, leaving 22 bases between. The chain's CDR3 is CASSQDPGQNTYEQYF. The DNA for the CDR3 is TGTGCCAGCAGCCAAGACCCCGGACAGAATACTTACGAGCAGTACTTC.

The CDR3 loop is CASSQTGGGGETQYF. The CDR3 DNA follows: TGCGCCAGCAGCCAAACAGGGGGCGGGGGAGAGACCCAGTACTTC. The J gene is TRBJ2-5, the V gene TRBV4-3; 9 nucleotides line up with TRBD1. V was clipped by 2 bases and J by 4 bases; unmatched bases: 5. There are 15 residues in the CDR3. Germline-derived CDR1 and CDR2 are LGHNA and YSLEER.

V and J are TRBV6-5 and TRBJ1-1; possibly TRBD1 for D (6 bases). CDR3 size: 15 residues. Per the germline V gene, CDR1 is MNHEY and CDR2 is SVGAGI. The V end lost 8 bases, the J end lost 4 bases, and 20 bases lay between the germline ends. The CDR3 bases are TGTGCCAGCCACACCGCGGGGGGCGCGGGCACTGAAGCTTTCTTT. Translating gives CASHTAGGAGTEAFF.

This rearrangement joins TRBV10-1 to TRBJ2-5, with 7 bases fitting TRBD2. The CDR3 covers 15 residues. Per the germline V gene, CDR1 is WNHNN and CDR2 is SYGVQD (reference sequence). J lost 3 bases, V lost 2 bases, and 6 bases had no gene match. CDR3 coding DNA: TGCGCCAGCAGTGAGATTTCTAGCGGAAAAGAGACCCAGTACTTC. Translating it yields CASSEISSGKETQYF.

The chain has TRBV3-1 (or the pseudogene TRBV3-2) and TRBJ2-1, with 9 bases aligning to TRBD2. Trimming took 5 bases from V and 4 from J; bases not matched to a gene: 9. Germline V CDR1 and CDR2: LGHDT, YNNKEL (reference sequence). The CDR3 covers 16 residues. The CDR3 sequence: CASSSLLAGGYNEQFF. The CDR3 DNA reads TGTGCCAGCAGCTCTCTTTTGGCGGGGGGGTACAATGAGCAGTTCTTC.

This clone has only a few counts. The chain employs TRBV24-1 and TRBJ2-1, with 16 bases aligning to TRBD2. Per the germline V gene, CDR1 is KGHDR and CDR2 is SFDVKD. The CDR3 sequence is 17 residues long. The V gene end was trimmed by 8 bases and the J gene end by 10 bases; junction bases not matched to a gene: 13. The CDR3 loop is CATTESGTSGRVGEQFF. CDR3 nucleotides: TGTGCCACCACTGAATCCGGGACTAGCGGGAGGGTAGGGGAGCAGTTCTTC.

This clone occurred once. This chain links TRBV5-1 with TRBJ1-5; 10 nucleotides match TRBD1. Trimming took 0 bases from V and 4 from J; bases not matched to a gene: 13. The CDR3 runs to 19 residues. Germline V gene lookup returns CDR1 SGHRS and CDR2 YFSETQ. The CDR3 DNA reads TGCGCCAGCAGCTTGGGATCGGCGACAGGGGGCTTCGGTAATCAGCCCCAGCATTTT. It translates to CASSLGSATGGFGNQPQHF.

This clone has just one count. As DNA, the CDR3 is TGTGCCACCAGTGATCCCGGACAGGGAGGCCAGTCCCTGAGCAATCAGCCCCAGCATTTT. Translating it yields CATSDPGQGGQSLSNQPQHF. The chain joins TRBV24-1 to TRBJ1-5; 8 bases line up with TRBD1. This CDR3 has 20 amino acids. J lost 1 base, V lost 3 bases, and 16 bases had no gene match. Germline CDR1 KGHDR, CDR2 SFDVKD.

The chain has TRBV11-2 and TRBJ1-1; 8 bases fit TRBD1. The CDR3 has 14 residues. V was clipped by 5 bases and J by 1 base; unmatched bases: 3. Looked up from germline, CDR1 is SGHAT and CDR2 is FQNNGV. DNA for the CDR3: TGTGCCAGCAGCCTACAGGGGGGGAACACTGAAGCTTTCTTT. The encoded protein is CASSLQGGNTEAFF.

The CDR3 loop is CAINPRDRKTDTQYF. The CDR3, as DNA: TGTGCCATCAATCCCCGGGACAGAAAAACAGATACGCAGTATTTT. The chain carries TRBV10-3 and TRBJ2-3; 7 positions agree with TRBD1. CDR1 and CDR2 from the germline V gene are ENHRY and SYGVKD. Trimming at V came to 7 bases and at J to 3 bases, leaving 10 bases not matched to a gene. CDR3 length equals 15 residues.